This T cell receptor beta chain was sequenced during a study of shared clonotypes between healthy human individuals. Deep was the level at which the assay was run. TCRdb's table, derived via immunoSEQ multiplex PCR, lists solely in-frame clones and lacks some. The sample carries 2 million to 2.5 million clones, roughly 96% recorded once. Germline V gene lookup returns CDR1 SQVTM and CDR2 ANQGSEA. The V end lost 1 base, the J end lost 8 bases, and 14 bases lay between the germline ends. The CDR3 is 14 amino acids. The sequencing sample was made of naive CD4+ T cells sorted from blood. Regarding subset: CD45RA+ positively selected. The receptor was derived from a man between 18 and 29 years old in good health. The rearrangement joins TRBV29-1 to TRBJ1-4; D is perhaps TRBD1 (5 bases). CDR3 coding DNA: TGCAGCGTTGAAGGCTCCAGGGTAGGCGAAAAACTGTTTTTT. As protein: CSVEGSRVGEKLFF.